This TCR beta chain was identified during a study of T-cell memory formation after mild COVID-19. In the study overall: TCR clusters mostly belonged to single donors. Study findings and constraints: Clones contracting day 15 to 85 were balanced CD4/CD8; later expanders leaned CD4+. Pre-infection memory held some responding clones, suggesting pre-existing cross-reactive T cells responded.

This clonotype was observed once. Its antigen is still unknown. From 5'RACE with constant-segment primers came TCR alpha and TCR beta cDNA libraries that carried sample barcodes and UMIs. One entry per CDR3 protein, called by TCRdb with MiXCR from the 5' RACE reads. The repertoire includes some 110,000 distinct CDR3 sequences, about an eighth of them detected once, and around 30% sits in the top ten. Between the trimmed V and J ends, which lost 6 bases and 7 bases, there was a span of 15 bases. This CDR3 spans 13 amino acids. The sequenced sample consisted of PBMCs or a T cell subset sorted from them (not recorded which). The TCR sequence derives from an adult woman who had mild COVID-19 (a few samples of this study predate the infection). Cell type and time point are not known. This chain joins TRBV12-3 or TRBV12-4 and TRBJ1-1; maybe TRBD1 (6 bases). CDR3 residues: CASRRTGQYEAFF. The DNA for the CDR3 is TGTGCCAGCAGACGCACAGGGCAGTATGAAGCTTTCTTT.